A selection of T cell receptor beta chains follows, all from one sample in a study of graft-versus-host responses after intestinal transplantation. Sequenced by immunoSEQ multiplex PCR; TCRdb stores in-frame clones only, minus some. The top ten clones hold approximately 6% of a sample with tens of thousands of clones, around nine tenths of them seen once. No cognate antigen is known for these TCRs. Sequencing used unstimulated CD8+ T cells sorted from spleen or lymph node cells, obtained before intestinal transplant. These receptors came from a human donor who received an intestinal transplant. Both conserved end residues are part of each CDR3. A D gene is named only where the DNA matches it firmly. Size tells how often a clone was seen (once, few, many) or the class of an expanded clone, and some rows leave it out.

>TRBJ2-3|TRBV5-1|TRBD2|once
CASSSTPTSGGATSTDTQYF
TGCGCCAGCAGCTCGACCCCCACTAGCGGGGGAGCGACTAGCACAGATACGCAGTATTTT
>TRBJ2-1|TRBV7-6|TRBD2|.
CASSLAGRGYDEQFF
TGTGCCAGCAGCTTGGCCGGGAGGGGATACGATGAGCAGTTCTTC
>TRBJ2-3|TRBV7-3|TRBD2|.
CASSFTSGRGDTQYF
TGTGCCAGCAGCTTTACATCCGGGAGGGGGGATACGCAGTATTTT
>TRBJ2-7|TRBV10-3|.|.
CAISEGEGVAYEQYF
TGTGCCATCAGTGAGGGGGAAGGGGTGGCCTACGAGCAGTACTTC
>TRBJ2-5|TRBV2|.|.
CASSEEPTGSQGTQYF
TGTGCCAGCAGTGAAGAACCTACAGGCTCTCAAGGGACCCAGTACTTC
>TRBJ2-1|TRBV4-2|TRBD2|.
CASSQDGVTGGRYNEQFF
TGTGCCAGCAGCCAAGATGGCGTGACGGGGGGGCGTTACAATGAGCAGTTCTTC
>TRBJ2-7|TRBV11-2|.|.
CASLALGGPYEQYF
TGTGCCAGCCTTGCTCTCGGGGGGCCTTACGAGCAGTACTTC
>TRBJ2-1|TRBV9|.|once
CASSVGDGYNEQFF
TGTGCCAGCAGCGTAGGGGACGGCTACAATGAGCAGTTCTTC
>TRBJ1-3|TRBV10-3|.|.
CAVKGNTIYF
TGTGCCGTCAAGGGAAACACCATATATTTT
>TRBJ2-1|TRBV6-1|TRBD1|.
CASQLPGQGFHEQFF
TGTGCCAGCCAACTACCGGGACAGGGCTTTCATGAGCAGTTCTTC
>TRBJ2-7|TRBV7-2|.|.
CASSYEYVQGIHEQYF
TGTGCCAGCAGCTACGAGTATGTGCAGGGCATCCACGAGCAGTACTTC
>TRBJ1-1|TRBV5-6|.|.
CASSTGSLAAFF
TGTGCCAGCAGCACGGGGAGCCTTGCTGCTTTCTTT
>TRBJ1-6|TRBV4-1|TRBD1|.
CASSRWTGVSPLHF
TGCGCCAGCAGCCGTTGGACAGGGGTCTCACCCCTCCACTTT
>TRBJ2-3|TRBV30|TRBD1|.
CAWNSGTASTDTQYF
TGTGCCTGGAACTCCGGGACAGCCAGCACAGATACGCAGTATTTT
>TRBJ2-7|TRBV5-6|TRBD2|.
CASSGRLAESSYEQYF
TGTGCCAGCAGCGGTCGACTAGCGGAGAGCTCCTACGAGCAGTACTTC
>TRBJ2-5|TRBV11-2|.|.
CASSLGGGWETQYF
TGTGCCAGCAGCCTCGGGGGTGGGTGGGAGACCCAGTACTTC
>TRBJ2-7|TRBV11-2|.|once
CASSSDSYEQYF
TGTGCCAGCAGCTCTGACAGCTACGAGCAGTACTTC
>TRBJ2-3|TRBV6-5|.|.
CASSYSRAGGTDTQYF
TGTGCCAGCAGTTACTCTCGGGCGGGCGGCACAGATACGCAGTATTTT
>TRBJ2-5|TRBV4-1|.|once
CASSQVDGTQETQYF
TGCGCCAGCAGCCAAGTTGACGGGACTCAAGAGACCCAGTACTTC
>TRBJ2-1|TRBV11-2|.|.
CASSLDTVAYNEQFF
TGTGCCAGCAGCTTAGATACGGTTGCCTACAATGAGCAGTTCTTC
>TRBJ1-1|TRBV4-1|.|.
CASSQDPVQANTEAFF
TGCGCCAGCAGCCAAGATCCGGTACAGGCCAACACTGAAGCTTTCTTT
>TRBJ1-2|TRBV10-2|.|few
CASSESAFTGYTF
TGCGCCAGCAGTGAGTCGGCGTTCACTGGCTACACCTTC
>TRBJ1-4|TRBV10-3|.|.
CAISDPPQGSTNEKLFF
TGTGCCATCAGTGATCCCCCGCAGGGATCAACTAATGAAAAACTGTTTTTT
>TRBJ2-2|TRBV9|TRBD2|.
CASSGSGAGNTGELVF
TGTGCCAGCAGCGGTTCGGGAGCGGGAAACACCGGGGAGCTGGTTTTT
>TRBJ1-1|TRBV7-9|.|.
CASSSRPGPWGGGAFF
TGTGCCAGCAGCTCCCGTCCGGGACCGTGGGGTGGAGGCGCTTTCTTT
>TRBJ1-1|TRBV5-6|.|.
CASSLTEAEAFF
TGTGCCAGCAGTCTTACAGAAGCCGAAGCTTTCTTT
>TRBJ2-7|TRBV7-9|.|.
CASSITKRAAYEQYF
TGTGCCAGCAGTATAACCAAGCGGGCGGCCTACGAGCAGTACTTC
>TRBJ2-7|TRBV5-1|.|.
CASSRLEGDHEQYF
TGCGCCAGCAGTCGTCTCGAGGGGGACCACGAGCAGTACTTC
>TRBJ2-1|TRBV4-2|TRBD2|.
CASSQEPGLAGGNEQFF
TGTGCCAGCAGCCAGGAACCGGGACTAGCGGGAGGGAATGAGCAGTTCTTC
>TRBJ2-5|TRBV2|.|.
CASSALEGLQETQYF
TGTGCCAGCAGTGCCCTAGAGGGGCTCCAAGAGACCCAGTACTTC
>TRBJ2-3|TRBV6-5|.|.
CASSFGRGTDTQYF
TGTGCCAGCAGTTTCGGGCGGGGTACAGATACGCAGTATTTT
>TRBJ1-2|TRBV4-1|.|.
CASSQRGGTHGISRHNYGYTF
TGCGCCAGCAGCCAACGAGGAGGGACACACGGGATATCCCGACATAACTATGGCTACACCTTC
>TRBJ2-7|TRBV5-1|.|.
CASSLWWDKGYEQYF
TGCGCCAGCAGCTTATGGTGGGATAAGGGCTACGAGCAGTACTTC
>TRBJ1-6|TRBV9|.|.
CASSVWEGSPLHF
TGTGCCAGCAGCGTATGGGAGGGATCACCCCTCCACTTT
>TRBJ1-6|TRBV11-2|.|.
CASSWWGWDYNSPLHF
TGTGCCAGCAGTTGGTGGGGTTGGGATTATAATTCACCCCTCCACTTT
>TRBJ2-7|TRBV6-5|TRBD2|.
CASSYSAGGYEQYF
TGTGCCAGCAGTTACTCTGCGGGGGGATACGAGCAGTACTTC
>TRBJ1-2|TRBV7-6|.|.
CASSLDGSQHPLGYTF
TGTGCCAGCAGCTTAGATGGGTCCCAACACCCTCTTGGCTACACCTTC
>TRBJ2-3|TRBV20-1|TRBD2|once
CRTSGTHTQYF
TGCCGGACTAGCGGTACGCATACGCAGTATTTT
>TRBJ2-7|TRBV11-1|TRBD1|once
CASSTTGIEQYF
TGTGCCAGCAGCACGACAGGGATCGAGCAGTACTTC
>TRBJ1-4|TRBV5-6|.|.
CASSLVAVGEKLFF
TGTGCCAGCAGCCTTGTGGCAGTGGGGGAAAAACTGTTTTTT
>TRBJ2-3|TRBV13|TRBD1|.
CATRQGRITDTQYF
TGTGCCACCAGACAGGGCAGAATCACAGATACGCAGTATTTT
>TRBJ1-2|TRBV19|.|.
CASSWGPDYGYTF
TGTGCCAGTAGCTGGGGTCCCGACTATGGCTACACCTTC
>TRBJ2-1|TRBV9|.|.
CASSVAADSYNEQFF
TGTGCCAGCAGCGTAGCTGCGGACTCCTACAATGAGCAGTTCTTC
>TRBJ2-7|TRBV7-9|TRBD1|.
CASSLVGTGGYEQYF
TGTGCCAGCAGCTTAGTAGGGACAGGGGGTTACGAGCAGTACTTC
>TRBJ1-1|TRBV10-3|TRBD1|.
CAISETDRGRTNTEAFF
TGTGCCATCAGTGAAACGGACAGGGGAAGGACGAACACTGAAGCTTTCTTT
>TRBJ1-6|TRBV4-1|.|.
CASRWTESYNSPLHF
TGCGCCAGCAGGTGGACAGAATCCTATAATTCACCCCTCCACTTT
>TRBJ2-5|TRBV23-1|TRBD1|.
CASSQSNRTGTDQETQYF
TGCGCCAGCAGTCAATCTAATAGAACCGGGACAGACCAAGAGACCCAGTACTTC
>TRBJ2-3|TRBV7-9|TRBD2|.
CASSLAARASGGTDTQYF
TGTGCCAGCAGCTTAGCGGCCAGGGCTAGCGGGGGAACAGATACGCAGTATTTT
>TRBJ2-5|TRBV27|.|.
CASSLGGQTQYF
TGTGCCAGCTCCCTTGGGGGGCAGACCCAGTACTTC
>TRBJ2-5|TRBV6-5|.|.
CASSYGGGFGETQYF
TGTGCCAGCAGTTACGGAGGGGGCTTCGGGGAGACCCAGTACTTC
>TRBJ1-1|TRBV10-1|.|.
CASTRRNTEAFF
TGCGCCAGCACCAGGCGGAACACTGAAGCTTTCTTT
>TRBJ2-1|TRBV7-3|.|.
CASSLLSGSLRHEQFF
TGTGCCAGCAGCTTATTATCGGGATCCCTCCGCCATGAGCAGTTCTTC
>TRBJ2-3|TRBV4-2|.|.
CASSQDLGDTQYF
TGTGCCAGCAGCCAAGATCTTGGTGATACGCAGTATTTT
>TRBJ1-3|TRBV6-5|.|.
CASSYARDFSGNTIYF
TGTGCCAGCAGTTACGCACGGGACTTCTCTGGAAACACCATATATTTT
>TRBJ2-1|TRBV10-1|.|.
CASSEIGSAPYNEQFF
TGCGCCAGCAGTGAGATTGGGTCCGCTCCCTACAATGAGCAGTTCTTC
>TRBJ1-5|TRBV6-5|.|.
CASSEDSSRQPQHF
TGTGCCAGCAGTGAAGACAGTTCCAGGCAGCCCCAGCATTTT
>TRBJ2-1|TRBV14|TRBD2|.
CASSPYGLAVVNEQFF
TGTGCCAGCAGCCCTTATGGACTAGCGGTAGTCAATGAGCAGTTCTTC